This T cell receptor beta chain was identified during a study of T cell clones after liver transplantation. V lost 1 base, J lost 0 bases, and 8 bases lay in between. The germline gives CDR1 SGHNT, CDR2 YYREEE (reference sequence). The CDR3 runs to 15 residues. TCRdb's table, derived via immunoSEQ multiplex PCR, lists solely in-frame clones and lacks some. The sample lists about 80,000 clones, roughly 82% seen once, with roughly 0.44% in the top ten. Sequenced material: CD4+ T cells from blood, taken approximately 3.5 years after liver transplant. The TCR sequence derives from a human patient who received a liver transplant. Some T cells may originate from the graft donor. The chain joins TRBV5-4 to TRBJ2-1; D gene ambiguous. In DNA form, the CDR3 reads TGTGCCAGCAGCTTGACGGCGGACTCCTACAATGAGCAGTTCTTC. This codes for CASSLTADSYNEQFF.